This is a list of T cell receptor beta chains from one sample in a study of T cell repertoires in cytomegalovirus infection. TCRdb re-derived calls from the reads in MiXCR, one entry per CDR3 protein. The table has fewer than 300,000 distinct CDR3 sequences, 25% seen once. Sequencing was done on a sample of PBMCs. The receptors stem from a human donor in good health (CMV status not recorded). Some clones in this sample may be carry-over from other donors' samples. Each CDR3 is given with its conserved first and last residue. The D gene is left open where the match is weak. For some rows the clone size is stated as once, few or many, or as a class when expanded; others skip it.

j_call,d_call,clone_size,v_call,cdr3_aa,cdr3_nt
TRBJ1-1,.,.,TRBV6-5,CASSSLAGADTEAFF,TGTGCCAGCAGTTCCCTCGCAGGGGCGGACACTGAAGCTTTCTTT
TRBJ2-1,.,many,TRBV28,CASSRPGGHEQFF,TGTGCCAGCAGTCGGCCAGGGGGGCATGAGCAGTTCTTC
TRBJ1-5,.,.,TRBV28,CASSLPGLNQPQHF,TGTGCCAGCAGTTTACCAGGGCTCAATCAGCCCCAGCATTTT
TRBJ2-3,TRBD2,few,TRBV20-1,CSALGTSGTYTDTQYF,TGCAGTGCCCTCGGGACTAGCGGGACTTACACAGATACGCAGTATTTT
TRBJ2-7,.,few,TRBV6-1,CASSAFQDYEQYF,TGTGCCAGCAGTGCCTTTCAAGACTACGAGCAGTACTTC
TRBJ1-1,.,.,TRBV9,CASSGGPGVGTEAFF,TGTGCCAGCAGCGGGGGCCCGGGGGTTGGCACTGAAGCTTTCTTT
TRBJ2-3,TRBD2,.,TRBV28,CASTPLAGGNYFIADTQYF,TGTGCCAGCACCCCACTAGCGGGAGGGAATTATTTTATTGCAGATACGCAGTATTTT
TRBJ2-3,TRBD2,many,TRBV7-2,CASSLGGGGPTDTQYF,TGTGCCAGCAGCTTAGGGGGGGGAGGGCCCACAGATACGCAGTATTTT
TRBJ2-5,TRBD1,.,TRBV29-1,CSVWGETGAKETQYF,TGCAGCGTTTGGGGAGAAACAGGGGCGAAAGAGACCCAGTACTTC
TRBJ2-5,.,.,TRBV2,CASSELRTPERVEYF,TGTGCCAGCAGTGAATTGAGGACGCCCGAGAGGGTTGAGTACTTC
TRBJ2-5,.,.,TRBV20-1,CSANRIQETQYF,TGCAGTGCTAACAGGATCCAAGAGACCCAGTACTTC
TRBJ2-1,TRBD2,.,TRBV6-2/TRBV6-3,CASSYTLLAGGYNEQFF,TGTGCCAGCAGTTACACTCTTCTAGCGGGAGGTTACAATGAGCAGTTCTTC
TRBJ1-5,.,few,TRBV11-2,CASSPDGRSQPQHF,TGTGCCAGCAGCCCCGACGGGCGGAGTCAGCCCCAGCATTTT
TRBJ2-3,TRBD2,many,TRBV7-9,CASSNLGGSTDTQYF,TGTGCCAGCAGCAATCTAGGCGGGAGTACAGATACGCAGTATTTT
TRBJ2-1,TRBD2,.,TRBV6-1,CASSVATSGGGEQFF,TGTGCCAGCAGTGTTGCGACTAGCGGGGGCGGTGAGCAGTTCTTC
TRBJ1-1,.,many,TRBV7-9,CASSSSTGIMNTEAFF,TGTGCCAGCAGCTCATCGACAGGTATCATGAACACTGAAGCTTTCTTT
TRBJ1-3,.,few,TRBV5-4,CASSLADSTGNTIYF,TGTGCCAGCAGCTTGGCGGACAGTACTGGAAACACCATATATTTT
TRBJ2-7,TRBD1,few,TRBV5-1,CASSTGKQGALGEQYF,TGCGCCAGCAGCACCGGAAAACAGGGGGCCTTAGGCGAGCAGTACTTC
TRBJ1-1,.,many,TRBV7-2,CASSLDHYMNTEAFF,TGTGCCAGCAGCTTAGACCACTACATGAACACTGAAGCTTTCTTT
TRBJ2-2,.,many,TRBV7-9,CASSFTRLLRPGELFF,TGTGCCAGCAGCTTTACCAGACTCTTAAGGCCCGGGGAGCTGTTTTTT
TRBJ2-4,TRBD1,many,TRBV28,CASRVVTIWTGRNIQYF,TGTGCCAGCAGAGTGGTGACAATATGGACAGGGAGGAACATTCAGTACTTC
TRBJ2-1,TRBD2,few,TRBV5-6,CASSLLGTSDYNEQFF,TGTGCCAGCAGCTTGCTAGGGACTAGCGACTACAATGAGCAGTTCTTC
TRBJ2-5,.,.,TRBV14,CASSHRQVGETQYF,TGTGCCAGCAGCCACAGACAGGTTGGAGAGACCCAGTACTTC
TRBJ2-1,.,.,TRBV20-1,CSAREWVLKEQFF,TGCAGTGCTAGAGAGTGGGTCCTGAAAGAGCAGTTCTTC
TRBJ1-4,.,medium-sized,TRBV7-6,CASSLRQTDEKLFF,TGTGCCAGCAGCTTACGACAGACGGATGAAAAACTGTTTTTT
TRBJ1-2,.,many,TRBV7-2,CASSLEPPRQSNYGYTF,TGTGCCAGCAGCTTAGAACCCCCGCGGCAGTCGAACTATGGCTACACCTTC
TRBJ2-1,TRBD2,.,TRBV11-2,CASAFLAGVSSYNEQFF,TGTGCCAGCGCCTTTCTAGCGGGCGTGAGCTCCTACAATGAGCAGTTCTTC
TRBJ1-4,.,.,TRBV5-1,CASSSSVSEKLFF,TGCGCCAGCAGCAGCTCAGTTAGTGAAAAACTGTTTTTT
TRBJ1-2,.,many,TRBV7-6,CASTNGAYYGYTF,TGTGCCAGCACCAATGGGGCGTACTATGGCTACACCTTC
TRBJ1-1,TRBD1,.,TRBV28,CASLTGQRDTEAFF,TGTGCCAGCCTAACGGGACAGCGGGACACTGAAGCTTTCTTT
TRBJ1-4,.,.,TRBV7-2,CASSRIGQNEKLFF,TGTGCCAGCAGCCGAATCGGACAGAATGAAAAACTGTTTTTT
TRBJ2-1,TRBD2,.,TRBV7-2,CASRGGRLASGYNEQFF,TGTGCCAGCAGAGGGGGTCGCTTAGCTAGCGGGTACAATGAGCAGTTCTTC
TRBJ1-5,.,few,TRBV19,CASSTRARQANQPQHF,TGTGCCAGTAGTACCCGAGCCCGGCAGGCGAATCAGCCCCAGCATTTT
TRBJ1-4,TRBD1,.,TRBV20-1,CSARGRDRGREKLFF,TGCAGTGCTAGAGGTCGGGACAGGGGGCGCGAAAAACTGTTTTTT
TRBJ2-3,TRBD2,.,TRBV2,CASRRLAGGDTQYF,TGTGCCAGCAGACGGCTAGCGGGCGGCGATACGCAGTATTTT
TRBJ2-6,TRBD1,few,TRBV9,CASTQTGGNGANVLTF,TGTGCCAGCACCCAGACAGGGGGAAATGGGGCCAACGTCCTGACTTTC
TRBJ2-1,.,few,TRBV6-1,CASSRVGLSNEQFF,TGTGCCAGCAGTCGGGTTGGTCTGTCGAATGAGCAGTTCTTC
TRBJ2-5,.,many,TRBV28,CASRDSQETQYF,TGTGCCAGCAGAGACAGCCAAGAGACCCAGTACTTC
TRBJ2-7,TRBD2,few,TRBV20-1,CSARDQSRELYEQYF,TGCAGTGCTAGAGATCAGTCGCGGGAGTTATACGAGCAGTACTTC
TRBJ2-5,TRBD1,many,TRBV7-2,CASSLGQTSTQYF,TGTGCCAGCAGCCTGGGACAGACATCGACCCAGTACTTC
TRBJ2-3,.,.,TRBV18,CASSPAADTQYF,TGTGCCAGCTCACCAGCAGCAGATACGCAGTATTTT
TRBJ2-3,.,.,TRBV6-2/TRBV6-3,CASQGRGTDTQYF,TGTGCCAGTCAGGGTAGAGGCACAGATACGCAGTATTTT
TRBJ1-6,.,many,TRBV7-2,CASSLQGYNSPLHF,TGTGCCAGCAGCTTACAGGGGTATAATTCACCCCTCCACTTT
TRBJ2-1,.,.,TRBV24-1,CATSDLVNEQFF,TGTGCCACCAGTGACCTTGTTAATGAGCAGTTCTTC
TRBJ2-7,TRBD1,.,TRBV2,CASSEGLGQAYYEQYF,TGTGCCAGCAGTGAAGGGTTGGGACAGGCTTACTACGAGCAGTACTTC
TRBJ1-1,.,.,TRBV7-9,CASSLEGRSEAFF,TGTGCCAGCAGCTTAGAAGGGAGGTCTGAAGCTTTCTTT
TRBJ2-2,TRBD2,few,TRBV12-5,CASGLGASGSAAGELFF,TGTGCTAGTGGTTTGGGGGCTAGCGGGAGTGCGGCCGGGGAGCTGTTTTTT